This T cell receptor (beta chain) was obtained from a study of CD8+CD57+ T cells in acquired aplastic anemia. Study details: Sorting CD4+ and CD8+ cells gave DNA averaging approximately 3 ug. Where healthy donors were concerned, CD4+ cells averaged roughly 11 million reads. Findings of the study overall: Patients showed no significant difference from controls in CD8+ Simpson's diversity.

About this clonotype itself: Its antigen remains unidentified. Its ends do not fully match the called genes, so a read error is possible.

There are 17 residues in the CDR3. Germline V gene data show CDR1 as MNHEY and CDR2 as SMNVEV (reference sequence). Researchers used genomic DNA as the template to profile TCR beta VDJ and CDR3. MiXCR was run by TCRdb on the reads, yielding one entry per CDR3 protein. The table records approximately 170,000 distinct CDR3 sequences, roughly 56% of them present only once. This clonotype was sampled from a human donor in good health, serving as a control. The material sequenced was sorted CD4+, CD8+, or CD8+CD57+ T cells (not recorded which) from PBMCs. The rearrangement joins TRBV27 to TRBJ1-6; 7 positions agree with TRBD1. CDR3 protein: CASSLYRHRGDNLPLHF. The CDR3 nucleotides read TGTGCCAGCAGTTTATACCGCCACAGGGGAGATAATTTACCCCTCCACTTT.